This T cell receptor beta chain was sequenced in a study of blood T cell repertoires in COVID-19. Study at large: Sources were T cells, B-cell-depleted T cells, or PBMCs; the material itself was cDNA or gDNA.

This CDR3 has 15 residues. Germline CDR1 and CDR2: GTSNPN and SVGIG (reference sequence). Trimming removed 2 bases at V and 7 bases at J, with 17 bases between. Original analysis: It was from reference gene primer amplification that nucleated cell counts were estimated. TCRdb's copy holds only in-frame clones and misses some; the assay was immunoSEQ multiplex PCR. V, J and clone size were drawn from that table, and D and trimming were deduced from the DNA. The data show over 30,000 clones, roughly 85% seen once. This TCR derives from a man over 45 with acute or convalescent COVID-19. The specimen sequenced was peripheral blood. The J gene is TRBJ1-4, the V gene TRBV30, with a tentative D call TRBD1 (5 bases). CDR3 sequence reads: CAWSPDQGSGEKLFF. The CDR3 nucleotides read TGTGCCTGGAGTCCCGATCAGGGATCAGGTGAAAAACTGTTTTTT.